Below are 26 T cell receptor beta chains sequenced from a single sample in a study of T cells after yellow fever vaccination. MiXCR was run by TCRdb on the 5' RACE reads, yielding one entry per CDR3 protein. The data hold under 95,000 distinct CDR3 sequences, with more than 5.5% observed a single time. Sequences were derived from CD8+ T cells sorted from PBMCs, sampled about 10 days after the first yellow fever vaccination. These receptors were obtained from a man aged 18-30 years who received the YFV17D yellow fever vaccine.

There are many counts of this clonotype. The chain has TRBV4-1 and TRBJ2-7; maybe TRBD1 (6 bases). Germline CDR1 reads MGHRA; CDR2 reads YSYEKL. Trimming pared 1 base from V and 2 bases from J, leaving 9 bases between. The CDR3 runs to 14 residues. This chain's CDR3 is CASSQAQGAYEQYV. CDR3 in DNA: TGCGCCAGCAGCCAAGCACAGGGCGCCTACGAGCAGTACGTC.

There are many counts of this clonotype. The chain couples TRBV4-1 to TRBJ2-5; TRBD2 matches at 11 bases. V shed 1 base and J 4 bases; nucleotides not matched to a gene: 11. CDR3 length: 18 residues. Germline V gene sequence: CDR1 MGHRA, CDR2 YSYEKL. CDR3 DNA sequence: TGCGCCAGCAGCCAAGCGGCGCTAGCGGGGGGCGGGCGAGAGACCCAGTACTTC. Translation: CASSQAALAGGGRETQYF.

This clonotype was recorded many times. The chain has TRBV3-1 and TRBJ2-7; 7 nucleotides line up with TRBD2. The CDR3 extends over 15 amino acids. V lost 0 bases and J lost 0; bases outside the gene matches: 2. Germline V lookup: CDR1 LGHDT, CDR2 YNNKEL (reference sequence). The CDR3 loop is CASSQEGGGSYEQYF. The CDR3 bases are TGTGCCAGCAGCCAAGAGGGCGGGGGCTCCTACGAGCAGTACTTC.

This clonotype showed up just a few times. The CDR3, as DNA: TGTGCCAGCACCAGAACGGGGATGGGACAGATGAACACTGAAGCTTTCTTT. This codes for CASTRTGMGQMNTEAFF. J is TRBJ1-1 and V is TRBV3-1; TRBD1 aligns across 7 bases. The CDR3 is 17 amino acids. Germline V gene lookup returns CDR1 LGHDT and CDR2 YNNKEL (reference sequence). V was clipped by 7 bases and J by 0 bases; unmatched bases: 14.

V is TRBV11-3 and J is TRBJ2-1; no reliable D call. The CDR3 totals 14 residues. Germline values: CDR1 SGHNT, CDR2 YENEEA. The V gene lost 3 bases and the J gene lost 8 bases, with 14 bases spanning the gap. In DNA form, the CDR3 reads TGTGCCAGCAGCTTTCTATGCGGTGTCGATGAGCAGTTCTTC. Translated: CASSFLCGVDEQFF.

J is TRBJ2-2 and V is TRBV6-2 or TRBV6-3; 7 bases map to TRBD2. From germline, CDR1 is MNHEY and CDR2 SVGEGT. V lost 7 bases, J lost 0 bases, and 8 bases stayed unmatched. The CDR3 consists of 16 residues. The CDR3 loop is CASTSQGRANTGELFF. CDR3 nucleotide sequence: TGTGCCAGCACCTCTCAAGGGAGGGCGAACACCGGGGAGCTGTTTTTT.

This clonotype was detected ten times or more. The chain recombines TRBV7-2 with TRBJ1-2; D is uncertain. The CDR3 loop spans 16 amino acids. CDR1 and CDR2 from the germline V gene are SGHTA and FQGNSA. Trimming took 5 bases from V and 3 from J, leaving 19 bases between them. This CDR3 reads CASSPRAGLPHYGYTF. The CDR3 nucleotides are TGTGCCAGCAGCCCGAGGGCAGGACTGCCTCACTATGGCTACACCTTC.

In its sample, this clonotype was seen a few times. The genes are TRBV7-6 and TRBJ1-4; 9 positions match TRBD1. CDR3 length: 17 residues. Germline CDR1 is SGHVS and CDR2 is FNYEAQ. V was clipped by 5 bases and J by 0 bases; unmatched bases: 7. The CDR3, as DNA: TGTGCCAGCAGCGAACAGGGGGCGTGGACAACTAATGAAAAACTGTTTTTT. This encodes CASSEQGAWTTNEKLFF.

This chain links TRBV3-1 with TRBJ2-2, with a weak D call TRBD1 (5 bases). There are 15 residues in the CDR3. The V end lost 3 bases, the J end lost 6 bases, and 14 bases lay between the germline ends. CDR1 and CDR2 (germline): LGHDT, YNNKEL (reference sequence). The CDR3 region is CASSHKQVYPGELFF. The CDR3 coding sequence is TGTGCCAGCAGCCATAAACAGGTTTACCCCGGGGAGCTGTTTTTT. Full variable domain (rest looked up from reference TRBV3-1 and TRBJ2-2): DTAVSQTPKYLVTQMGNDKSIKCEQNLGHDTMYWYKQDSKKFLKIMFSYNNKELIINETVPNRFSPKSPDKAHLNLHINSLELGDSAVYFCASSHKQVYPGELFFGEGSRLTVL.

This clonotype was found many times. This rearrangement joins TRBV10-3 to TRBJ2-2, with 7 bases aligning to TRBD2. The CDR3 extends over 13 amino acids. The V gene end was trimmed by 11 bases and the J gene end by 5 bases; junction bases not matched to a gene: 8. Per the germline V gene, CDR1 is ENHRY and CDR2 is SYGVKD. The CDR3 region has the DNA TGTGCCGCAGGGAGGGAAGGAACCGGGGAGCTGTTTTTT. Its translation is CAAGREGTGELFF.

The chain uses TRBV27 and TRBJ1-4; no clear D gene. Trimming stripped 6 bases from V and 10 bases from J, with 15 bases between. The CDR3 has 13 amino acids. Germline V CDR1 and CDR2: MNHEY, SMNVEV (reference sequence). The CDR3 DNA sequence: TGTGCCAGCAGCAGACGGATCCCCGGAAAACTGTTTTTT. This sequence encodes CASSRRIPGKLFF.

This clonotype was counted many times. This chain uses TRBV23-1 with TRBJ1-2, with a tentative D call TRBD1 (6 bases). TRBV23-1 is designated an ORF whose function remains uncertain. The CDR3 is made up of 17 amino acids. Trimming cost V 0 bases and J 4 bases, with 18 bases left between them. Here the CDR3 DNA reads TGCGCCAGCAGTCAATCGGGGCCGGAGGACAGCCTCTATGGCTACACCTTC. Translated, it gives CASSQSGPEDSLYGYTF.

The sample holds a few counts of this clonotype. The CDR3 sequence is CASSQEPAGGQDTQYF. Here the CDR3 DNA reads TGCGCCAGCAGCCAAGAGCCGGCGGGGGGACAAGATACGCAGTATTTT. The rearrangement links TRBV4-1 to TRBJ2-3; 8 bases are shared with TRBD2. CDR1 is MGHRA and CDR2 is YSYEKL in the germline V gene. With 0 bases clipped from V and 5 bases from J, the junction kept 7 bases outside the gene matches. The CDR3 loop spans 16 amino acids.

This clonotype was counted many times. The chain is built from TRBV7-9 and TRBJ2-7, with TRBD2 matching 9 bases. Germline-derived CDR1 and CDR2 are SEHNR and FQNEAQ (reference sequence). This CDR3 contains 15 residues. With V trimmed by 2 bases and J by 0 bases, 2 bases remained unmatched. CDR3 residues: CASSLSGGNSYEQYF. The CDR3 bases are TGTGCCAGCAGCTTAAGCGGGGGGAACTCCTACGAGCAGTACTTC.

This clonotype has more than one count but fewer than ten. The chain carries TRBV13 and TRBJ1-2, with 8 bases identical to TRBD1. Germline trimming cut 3 bases from V and 6 bases from J; bases unmatched to any gene: 6. This CDR3 comprises 14 residues. CDR1 is PRHDT, CDR2 FYEKMQ, per germline (reference sequence). The CDR3 is CASSLQGAKDGYTF. CDR3 DNA sequence: TGTGCCAGCAGCTTGCAGGGGGCAAAGGATGGCTACACCTTC.

The genes are TRBV12-3 or TRBV12-4 and TRBJ2-2; D may be TRBD1 (6 bases). This CDR3 comprises 14 residues. V gave up 6 bases and J gave up 5 bases, with 13 bases separating them. The CDR3 DNA is TGTGCCAGCAGCCGGACAGATCCTACCGGGGAGCTGTTTTTT. It is translated as CASSRTDPTGELFF.

This clonotype was picked up a small number of times. CDR3 in amino acids: CASSPLRELDTEAFF. CDR3 in DNA: TGTGCCAGCAGTCCCCTCCGTGAACTCGACACTGAAGCTTTCTTT. This chain uses TRBV6-2 or TRBV6-3 with TRBJ1-1, with D unresolved. Deletions cut 5 bases from V and 3 bases from J, with 16 bases between. Germline-derived CDR1 and CDR2 are MNHEY and SVGEGT. The CDR3 runs 15 residues.

The chain joins TRBV5-1 to TRBJ2-7; no firm D call. This CDR3 spans 12 amino acids. Germline CDR1 and CDR2: SGHRS and YFSETQ. V lost 2 bases and J 4 bases, leaving 7 bases between the germline ends. The CDR3 here is CASSFWGYEQYF. The CDR3 DNA follows: TGCGCCAGCAGCTTCTGGGGATACGAGCAGTACTTC.

This clonotype has ten or more counts. The chain couples TRBV6-5 to TRBJ1-5; weak D call: TRBD1 (5 bases). Germline V gives CDR1 MNHEY, CDR2 SVGAGI. The CDR3 has 14 amino acids. The germline V and J ends were trimmed by 6 bases and 6 bases, with 15 bases remaining between them. The CDR3 nucleotides read TGTGCCAGCAGACCATCGATTGGGGGTCAGCCCCAGCATTTT. Encoded protein: CASRPSIGGQPQHF.

The rearrangement uses TRBV4-1 and TRBJ2-1, with 8 bases lining up with TRBD2. V was clipped by 0 bases and J by 2 bases; unmatched bases: 0. Germline V CDR1 and CDR2: MGHRA, YSYEKL. This CDR3 has 15 residues. The CDR3 DNA follows: TGCGCCAGCAGCCAAGATAGCGGGGCCTACAATGAGCAGTTCTTC. Amino acids: CASSQDSGAYNEQFF.

This chain uses TRBV9 with TRBJ2-2; 10 bases map to TRBD2. Trimming at V came to 2 bases and at J to 4 bases, leaving 5 bases not matched to a gene. CDR1 is SGDLS and CDR2 is YYNGEE in the germline V gene. The CDR3 covers 16 residues. CDR3 in amino acids: CASSVGAGGPTGELFF. In nucleotides, the CDR3 is TGTGCCAGCAGCGTTGGAGCGGGGGGGCCCACCGGGGAGCTGTTTTTT.

This clonotype was counted between two and nine times. The chain couples TRBV4-1 to TRBJ2-7; 9 nucleotides align to TRBD2. The germline V gene encodes CDR1 MGHRA and CDR2 YSYEKL. The CDR3 totals 15 residues. Germline trimming cut 0 bases from V and 7 bases from J; bases unmatched to any gene: 7. CDR3 sequence: CASSQEGLAGREQYF. CDR3 sequence (DNA): TGCGCCAGCAGCCAAGAAGGCCTAGCGGGGAGAGAGCAGTACTTC.

This clonotype was seen a few times. The chain uses TRBV9 and TRBJ1-1; 7 bases align to TRBD1. CDR1 SGDLS and CDR2 YYNGEE come from the germline V gene. Trimming cost V 7 bases and J 1 base; bases outside gene matches: 7. The length of the CDR3 is 14 residues. CDR3 DNA sequence: TGTGCCAGCGACCCACAGGGGACGAACACTGAAGCTTTCTTT. Translating it yields CASDPQGTNTEAFF.

Notes on this clonotype: A read error may be the cause here, since a much bigger clone is one base away. The chain has TRBV4-1 and TRBJ2-3; D is unresolved. Trimming took 1 base from V and 3 from J, leaving 8 bases between them. Germline CDR1 is MGHRA and CDR2 is YSYEKL. The CDR3 spans 14 residues. In DNA form, the CDR3 reads TGCGCCAGCAGCCAAGCGATATCAACAGATACGCAGTATTTT. Translating gives CASSQAISTDTQYF.

V is TRBV27 and J is TRBJ2-2, with TRBD2 identical over 9 bases. Losses at the gene ends were 7 bases for V and 4 bases for J; bases not matched to a gene: 7. The CDR3 totals 15 residues. CDR1 and CDR2 (germline): MNHEY, SMNVEV (reference sequence). Written as DNA, the CDR3 is TGTGCCAGCACCGAACTAGCGGGCGCCACCGGGGAGCTGTTTTTT. Amino acids: CASTELAGATGELFF.

The rearrangement links TRBV5-5 to TRBJ2-2, with D maybe TRBD1 (6 bases). This CDR3 has 16 residues. V lost 2 bases, J lost 5 bases, and 16 bases lay in between. CDR1 SGHKS and CDR2 YYEKEE come from the germline V gene (reference sequence). CDR3 residues: CASSLRWTDLTGELFF. In DNA, the CDR3 is TGTGCCAGCAGCTTACGGTGGACAGACCTGACCGGGGAGCTGTTTTTT.